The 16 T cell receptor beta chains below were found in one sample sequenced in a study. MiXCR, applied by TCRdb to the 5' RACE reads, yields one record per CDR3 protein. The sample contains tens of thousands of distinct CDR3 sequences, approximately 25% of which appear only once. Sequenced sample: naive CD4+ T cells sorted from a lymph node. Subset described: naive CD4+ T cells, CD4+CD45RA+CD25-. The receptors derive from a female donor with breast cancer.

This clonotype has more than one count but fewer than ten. CDR3 nucleotide sequence: TGTGCCAGCAGCTATAACAGGAACACTGAAGCTTTCTTT. Translated: CASSYNRNTEAFF. The chain combines TRBV7-2 with TRBJ1-1; D gene uncertain. The CDR3 consists of 13 residues. Germline V gene lookup returns CDR1 SGHTA and CDR2 FQGNSA. Trimming took off 4 bases at V and 1 base at J, with 7 bases between the two ends. The full variable domain, with the rest looked up from reference TRBV7-2 and TRBJ1-1, is GAGVSQSPSNKVTEKGKDVELRCDPISGHTALYWYRQSLGQGLEFLIYFQGNSAPDKSGLPSDRFSAERTGGSVSTLTIQRTQQEDSAVYLCASSYNRNTEAFFGQGTRLTVV.

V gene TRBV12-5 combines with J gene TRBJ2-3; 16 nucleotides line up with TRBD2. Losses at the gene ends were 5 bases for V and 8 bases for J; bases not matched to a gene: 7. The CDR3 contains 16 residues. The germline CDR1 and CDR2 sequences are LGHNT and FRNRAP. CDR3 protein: CASGVGLAGGEGTQYF. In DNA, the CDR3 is TGTGCTAGTGGTGTGGGACTAGCGGGGGGGGAAGGTACGCAGTATTTT. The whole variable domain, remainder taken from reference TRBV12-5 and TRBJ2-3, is DARVTQTPRHKVTEMGQEVTMRCQPILGHNTVFWYRQTMMQGLELLAYFRNRAPLDDSGMPKDRFSAEMPDATLATLKIQPSEPRDSAVYFCASGVGLAGGEGTQYFGPGTRLTVL.

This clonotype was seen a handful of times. CDR3 in amino acids: CASMDRRSYNEQFF. The CDR3 coding sequence is TGTGCCAGCATGGACAGAAGGTCCTACAATGAGCAGTTCTTC. V usage is TRBV2 and J usage is TRBJ2-1; D perhaps matches TRBD1 (6 bases). Trimming pared 7 bases from V and 1 base from J, leaving 11 bases between. The CDR3 sequence is 14 residues long. Germline CDR1 SNHLY, CDR2 FYNNEI.

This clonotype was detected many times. Here the CDR3 DNA reads TGCGCCAGCAGACGGGGGCGCACAGATACGCAGTATTTT. It yields the protein CASRRGRTDTQYF. This chain joins TRBV5-1 and TRBJ2-3, with D tentatively TRBD1 or TRBD2 (6 bases each). With 5 bases removed from V and 1 base from J, the gap between germline ends came to 8 bases. The CDR3 length is 13 residues. CDR1 is SGHRS and CDR2 is YFSETQ in the germline V gene. Full variable domain (missing parts from reference TRBV5-1 and TRBJ2-3): KAGVTQTPRYLIKTRGQQVTLSCSPISGHRSVSWYQQTPGQGLQFLFEYFSETQRNKGNFPGRFSGRQFSNSRSEMNVSTLELGDSALYLCASRRGRTDTQYFGPGTRLTVL.

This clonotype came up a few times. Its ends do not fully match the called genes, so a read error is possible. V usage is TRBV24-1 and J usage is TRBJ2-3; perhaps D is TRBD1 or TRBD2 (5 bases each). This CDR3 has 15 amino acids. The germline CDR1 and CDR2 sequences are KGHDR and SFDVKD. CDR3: CATSDGTQAHDTQYF. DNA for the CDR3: TGTGCCACCAGTGATGGGACCCAGGCACATGATACGCAGTATTTC.

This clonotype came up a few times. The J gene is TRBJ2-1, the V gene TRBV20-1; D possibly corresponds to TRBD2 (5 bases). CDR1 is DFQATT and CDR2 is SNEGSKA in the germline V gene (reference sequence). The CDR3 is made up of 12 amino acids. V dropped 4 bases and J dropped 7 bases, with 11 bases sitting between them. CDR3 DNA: TGCAGTGCTACTGATGGCGGGAATGAGCAGTTCTTC. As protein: CSATDGGNEQFF.

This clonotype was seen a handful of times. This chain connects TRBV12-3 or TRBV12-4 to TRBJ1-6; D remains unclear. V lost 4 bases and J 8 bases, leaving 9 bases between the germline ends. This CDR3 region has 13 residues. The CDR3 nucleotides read TGTGCCAGCAGTTCCCCCGTCGATTCACCCCTCCACTTT. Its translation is CASSSPVDSPLHF.

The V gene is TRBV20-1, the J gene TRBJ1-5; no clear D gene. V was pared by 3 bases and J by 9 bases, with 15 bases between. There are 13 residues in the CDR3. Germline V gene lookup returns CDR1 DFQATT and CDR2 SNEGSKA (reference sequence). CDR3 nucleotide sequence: TGCAGTGCTAGTTTGGCGAGAGTGGGGCCCCAGCATTTT. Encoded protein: CSASLARVGPQHF.

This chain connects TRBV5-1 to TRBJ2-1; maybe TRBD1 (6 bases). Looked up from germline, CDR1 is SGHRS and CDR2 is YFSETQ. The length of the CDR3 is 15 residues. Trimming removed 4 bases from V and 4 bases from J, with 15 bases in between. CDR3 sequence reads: CASSPSGQQYNEQFF. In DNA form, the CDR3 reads TGCGCCAGCAGCCCCTCAGGACAGCAGTACAATGAGCAGTTCTTC.

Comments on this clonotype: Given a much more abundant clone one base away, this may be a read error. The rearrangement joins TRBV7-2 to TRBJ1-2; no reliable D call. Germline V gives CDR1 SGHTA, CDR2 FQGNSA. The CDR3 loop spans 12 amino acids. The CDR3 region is CAGSHSNYGYTF. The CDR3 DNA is TGTGCCGGCAGCCATTCCAACTATGGCTACACCTTC.

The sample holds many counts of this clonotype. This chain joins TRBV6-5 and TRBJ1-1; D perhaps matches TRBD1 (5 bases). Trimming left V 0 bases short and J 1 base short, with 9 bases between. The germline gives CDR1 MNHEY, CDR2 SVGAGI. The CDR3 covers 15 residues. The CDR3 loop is CASSYSQVGNTEAFF. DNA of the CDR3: TGTGCCAGCAGTTACTCACAGGTGGGGAACACTGAAGCTTTCTTT.

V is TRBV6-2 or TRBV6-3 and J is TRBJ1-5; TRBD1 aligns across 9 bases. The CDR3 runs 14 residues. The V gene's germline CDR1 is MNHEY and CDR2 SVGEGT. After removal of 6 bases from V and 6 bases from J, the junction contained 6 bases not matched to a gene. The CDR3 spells CASSPQGQGQPQHF. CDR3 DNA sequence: TGTGCCAGCAGCCCACAGGGACAGGGTCAGCCCCAGCATTTT.

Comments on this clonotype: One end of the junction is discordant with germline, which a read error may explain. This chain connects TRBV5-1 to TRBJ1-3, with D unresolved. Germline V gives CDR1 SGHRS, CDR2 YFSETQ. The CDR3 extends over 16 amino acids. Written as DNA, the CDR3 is TGCGCCAGCAGTTCCGGCGGACCGAGCTCTGGAAGCACCATATATTTT. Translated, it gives CASSSGGPSSGSTIYF.

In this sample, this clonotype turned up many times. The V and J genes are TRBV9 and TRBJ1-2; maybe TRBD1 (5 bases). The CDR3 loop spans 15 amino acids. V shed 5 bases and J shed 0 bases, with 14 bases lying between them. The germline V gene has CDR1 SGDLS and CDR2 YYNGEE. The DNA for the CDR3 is TGTGCCAGCAGTGCTGACAGCTCCCCTAACTATGGCTACACCTTC. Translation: CASSADSSPNYGYTF.

Here the CDR3 DNA reads TGTGCCAGCAGCTCGACTAGCGGGGAATACAATGAGCAGTTCTTC. It codes for CASSSTSGEYNEQFF. The chain is built from TRBV7-2 and TRBJ2-1; 11 bases line up with TRBD2. V lost 4 bases to trimming and J lost 4 bases; unmatched junction nucleotides: 3. CDR1 is SGHTA and CDR2 is FQGNSA in the germline V gene. The CDR3 covers 15 residues.

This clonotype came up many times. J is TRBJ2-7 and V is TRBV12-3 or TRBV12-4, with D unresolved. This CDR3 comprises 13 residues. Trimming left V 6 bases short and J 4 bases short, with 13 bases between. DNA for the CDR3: TGTGCCAGCAGCACGGGTTCAGATTACGAGCAGTACTTC. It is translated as CASSTGSDYEQYF.